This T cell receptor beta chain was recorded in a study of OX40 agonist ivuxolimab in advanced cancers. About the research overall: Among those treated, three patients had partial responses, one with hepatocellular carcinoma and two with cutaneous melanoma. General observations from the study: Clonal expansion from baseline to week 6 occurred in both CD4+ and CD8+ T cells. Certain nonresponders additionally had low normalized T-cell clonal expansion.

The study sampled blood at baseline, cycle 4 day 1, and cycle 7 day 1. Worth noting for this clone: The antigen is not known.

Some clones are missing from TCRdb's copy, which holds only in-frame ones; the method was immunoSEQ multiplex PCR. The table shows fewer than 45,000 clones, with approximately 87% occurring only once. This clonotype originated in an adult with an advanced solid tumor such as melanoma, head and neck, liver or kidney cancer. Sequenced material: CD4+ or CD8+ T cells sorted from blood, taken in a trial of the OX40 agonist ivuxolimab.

The CDR3 nucleotides read TGTGCCAGCAGTCGTCTTGAAGCTTTCTTT. Translated: CASSRLEAFF. The rearrangement uses TRBV7-2 and TRBJ1-1; D is unclear. V was shortened by 6 bases and J by 7 bases, with 6 bases between the two germline ends. This CDR3 has 10 residues. Germline CDR1 and CDR2: SGHTA and FQGNSA.